This T cell receptor (beta chain) was found in a study of OX40 agonist ivuxolimab in advanced cancers. Background on the study: From roughly 23 to 90 years was the age range, with a mean of 60 years, and around 80% were male. Of the participants, 40% had some prior anti-PD-1, anti-PD-L1 or anti-CTLA-4 therapy, which was allowed.

TCRdb's table, derived via immunoSEQ multiplex PCR, lists solely in-frame clones and lacks some. Altogether 89,000 or so clones are present, 91% being singletons, with the ten largest covering under 9.5%. With regard to this clone: Its specificity is unknown.

General study points: Clonal expansion from baseline to week 6 occurred in both CD4+ and CD8+ T cells.

The CDR3 extends over 15 amino acids. The germline V and J ends were trimmed by 5 bases and 6 bases, with 18 bases remaining between them. CDR1 and CDR2 from the germline V gene are SNHLY and FYNNEI. The J gene is TRBJ2-3, the V gene TRBV2; D might be TRBD2 (6 bases). The sample here was CD4+ or CD8+ T cells sorted from blood, taken in a trial of the OX40 agonist ivuxolimab. The sequence derives from an adult with an advanced solid tumor such as melanoma, head and neck, liver or kidney cancer. The CDR3 DNA reads TGTGCCAGCAGTCGTTGGGGGGTTCACGTGGATACGCAGTATTTT. It encodes CASSRWGVHVDTQYF.